This is a list of T cell receptor beta chains from one sample in a study of blood T cell repertoires in COVID-19. Using immunoSEQ multiplex PCR, the repertoire was profiled, and TCRdb retains in-frame clones only, with some absent. The table lists fewer than 150,000 clones, 88% of them singletons, with 10% to 13% in the top ten. Sequenced sample: peripheral blood. The receptors here all came from a man aged 50-60 years with active or convalescent COVID-19. CDR3s include the opening cysteine and the closing phenylalanine or tryptophan. The D gene is left open where the match is weak. Size is stated for part of the rows, as once, few or many counts, or as a class when the clone is expanded.

clone_size,d_call,j_call,v_call,cdr3_nt,cdr3_aa
.,.,TRBJ2-2,TRBV29-1,TGCAGCGTTCGGAGCGGAACCACCGGGGAGCTGTTTTTT,CSVRSGTTGELFF
.,.,TRBJ1-6,TRBV7-2,TGTGCCAGCAGCGCGGGGTGGGATTATAATTCACCCCTCCACTTT,CASSAGWDYNSPLHF
.,.,TRBJ1-1,TRBV10-3,TGTGCCATCAGTGAAGCCGACAGAGAGAACACTGAAGCTTTCTTT,CAISEADRENTEAFF
.,.,TRBJ2-2,TRBV7-3,TGTGCCAGCAGCCCGCGGGACTCACCCACCGGGGAGCTGTTTTTT,CASSPRDSPTGELFF
.,TRBD2,TRBJ2-1,TRBV5-6,TGTGCCAGCAGCTTGGGCGGGAGGGCCTACAATGAGCAGTTCTTC,CASSLGGRAYNEQFF
.,TRBD2,TRBJ2-2,TRBV29-1,TGCAGCGTTGAGGGACTAGCGGAGACAGCGAACACCGGGGAGCTGTTTTTT,CSVEGLAETANTGELFF
.,TRBD1,TRBJ2-1,TRBV5-4,TGTGCCAGCAGCTTGGGAGTGTCGGGACCAGGGGGTAATGAGCAGTTCTTC,CASSLGVSGPGGNEQFF
few,.,TRBJ1-5,TRBV2,TGTGCCAGCAGTGCGGGGGGGCCTCAGCCCCAGCATTTT,CASSAGGPQPQHF
.,TRBD1,TRBJ1-5,TRBV28,TGTGCCAGCAGTTTAAGTAGGGGGCGGATTAGTCAGCCCCAGCATTTT,CASSLSRGRISQPQHF
.,TRBD1,TRBJ1-2,TRBV11-1,TGTGCCAGCAGCTTCACCAGGGACAGCTATGGCTACACCTTC,CASSFTRDSYGYTF
.,TRBD1,TRBJ2-5,TRBV19,TGTGCCAGTAGTATAGATACAGGGGGCCGAAAGACCCAGTACTTC,CASSIDTGGRKTQYF
.,.,TRBJ1-4,TRBV28,TGTGCCAGCACGGGGGTGCAAGCAACTAATGAAAAACTGTTTTTT,CASTGVQATNEKLFF
once,.,TRBJ1-2,TRBV4-3,TGCGCCAGCAGCCAAGATCCAGGGTTTGGCTACACCTTC,CASSQDPGFGYTF
.,TRBD2,TRBJ2-1,TRBV27,TGTGCCAGCAGTTTATCTGGACTAGCGGGGCATGAGCAGTTCTTC,CASSLSGLAGHEQFF
.,TRBD2,TRBJ2-6,TRBV28,TGTGCCAGCAGTTCCTTCGGGGGACTAGCGGGAGTTCCGGGAGGGGCCAACGTCCTGACTTTC,CASSSFGGLAGVPGGANVLTF
.,TRBD2,TRBJ2-5,TRBV5-3,TGTGCCAGAAGCCCCCCACTAGCGGGACCGAGGCAAGAGACCCAGTACTTC,CARSPPLAGPRQETQYF
.,.,TRBJ1-1,TRBV18,TGTGCCAGCTCACCATATGGACAGACCTCCACTGAAGCTTTCTTT,CASSPYGQTSTEAFF
.,.,TRBJ1-5,TRBV28,TGTGCCAGCAGCCGCCCGGAGCGGGATCAGCCCCAGCATTTT,CASSRPERDQPQHF
.,TRBD1,TRBJ1-2,TRBV6-6,TGTGCCAGCAGTTTCGCGACAGGGACCTATGGCTACACCTTC,CASSFATGTYGYTF
.,TRBD1,TRBJ1-6,TRBV11-2,TGTGCCAGCAGCCTAAGACAGGGTAGCTCACCCCTCCACTTT,CASSLRQGSSPLHF
.,.,TRBJ1-1,TRBV27,TGTGCCAGCAGTTTAGATAGTTGGACTGAAGCTTTCTTT,CASSLDSWTEAFF
.,.,TRBJ2-1,TRBV4-3,TGCGCCAGCAGCCAAGAAGGGGCGGCTTCCTACAATGAGCAGTTCTTC,CASSQEGAASYNEQFF
.,.,TRBJ1-3,TRBV7-9,TGTGCCAGCAGCCCCCCCCGGGAGGCAAGTGGAAACACCATATATTTT,CASSPPREASGNTIYF
.,.,TRBJ1-3,TRBV6-6,TGTGCCAGCAGTCGCGGCCCGACGGGGAAAACTGGAAACACCATATATTTT,CASSRGPTGKTGNTIYF
.,.,TRBJ2-5,TRBV7-7,TGTGCTAGCAGCTCAGGGAGGAGGGTGGGAGAGACCCAGTACTTC,CASSSGRRVGETQYF
.,.,TRBJ2-5,TRBV29-1,TGCAGCGTTGAAGTCCCTAGCCAGTTAGGGTACCAAGAGACCCAGTACTTC,CSVEVPSQLGYQETQYF
.,TRBD2,TRBJ2-3,TRBV29-1,TGCAGCGTTTCAGGCGGACTAGCGGGGACCACAGATACGCAGTATTTT,CSVSGGLAGTTDTQYF
.,.,TRBJ1-1,TRBV18,TGTGCCAGCTCACCATCGGGGGGGACTGAAGCTTTCTTT,CASSPSGGTEAFF
.,.,TRBJ1-2,TRBV24-1,TGTGCCACCAGTGATTTCTTGGGCTACACCTTC,CATSDFLGYTF
.,.,TRBJ2-5,TRBV9,TGTGCCAGCAGCCTGCAGGGGATCCAAGAGACCCAGTACTTC,CASSLQGIQETQYF
.,TRBD2,TRBJ2-3,TRBV6-5,TGTGCCAGCAGGCGACTAGCGGGGAGCACAGATACGCAGTATTTT,CASRRLAGSTDTQYF
.,.,TRBJ1-5,TRBV5-6,TGTGCCAGCAGCGGATGGAGGGGAAATCAGCCCCAGCATTTT,CASSGWRGNQPQHF
.,TRBD2,TRBJ2-7,TRBV24-1,TGTGCCACCAGTGATACCTCGGGAGGAGGCTACGAGCAGTACTTC,CATSDTSGGGYEQYF
.,TRBD1,TRBJ2-7,TRBV5-5,TGTGCCAGCAGCTACCGGCAGGGGGTTACCTACGAGCAGTACTTC,CASSYRQGVTYEQYF
.,.,TRBJ1-4,TRBV19,TGTGCCAGTAGTACAGGGGCTTCGGATGAAAAACTGTTTTTT,CASSTGASDEKLFF
once,.,TRBJ1-1,TRBV11-2,TGTGCCAGCAGCCCCAATCAACCCGGACAGAACACTGAAGCTTTCTTT,CASSPNQPGQNTEAFF
.,TRBD1,TRBJ2-7,TRBV6-6,TGTGCCAGCAGTCGGGACAGTATCGGCTACGAGCAGTACTTC,CASSRDSIGYEQYF
once,TRBD2,TRBJ2-1,TRBV6-5,TGTGCCGGCGGGAGGGCCCAAGGTGAGCAGTTCTTC,CAGGRAQGEQFF
.,.,TRBJ1-1,TRBV27,TGTGCCAGCAGTTTAGACAGGATGAACACTGAAGCTTTCTTT,CASSLDRMNTEAFF
.,TRBD1,TRBJ1-5,TRBV6-5,TGTGCCAGCAGTTCCCAGGGCAGGGGGTTAAATCAGCCCCAGCATTTT,CASSSQGRGLNQPQHF
.,TRBD1,TRBJ1-5,TRBV28,TGTGCCAGCAGTTGGGGACAGGGGAATCAGCCCCAGCATTTT,CASSWGQGNQPQHF
.,TRBD2,TRBJ2-7,TRBV9,TGTGCCAGCAGCACACGAGGGACTAGCGGCCGAACCGAGCAGTACTTC,CASSTRGTSGRTEQYF
.,.,TRBJ2-1,TRBV6-5,TGTGCCAGCAGTTACCGGGGGACTTCGGGAGCGCATGAGCAGTTCTTC,CASSYRGTSGAHEQFF
.,TRBD2,TRBJ2-3,TRBV24-1,TGTGCCACCAGTGACCCGTTTCGACTAGCGGGAGATTCAGATACGCAGTATTTT,CATSDPFRLAGDSDTQYF
.,TRBD1,TRBJ1-6,TRBV6-5,TGTGCCAGCAGTTACTCGCAGGGGGGAAGGTCACCCCTCCACTTT,CASSYSQGGRSPLHF